The clone carrying this T cell receptor beta chain was recorded once. No antigen is known for it. Each donor was nominally healthy when sampled (though unrecorded immune exposures were likely). These data come from a study of cytomegalovirus exposure and HLA in healthy donors. General observations from the study: An analysis done earlier found most TCR beta V segments productive about 90% or about 30% of the time. In vitro data verified a few CMV-associated chains as specific for CMV antigens.

With 60 Vbeta and 13 Jbeta primers, the PCR was carried out. Assay: immunoSEQ multiplex PCR; the TCRdb copy retains only in-frame clones and omits some. The data show over 35,000 clones, with roughly three quarters seen just once and roughly 4% held by the top ten. Per germline, CDR1 MGHRA and CDR2 YSYEKL. Trimming removed 1 base from V and 1 base from J, with 11 bases in between. The CDR3 length is 15 residues. The TCR was taken from a man aged 35-49 years in good health and CMV-seronegative. This chain uses TRBV4-1 with TRBJ2-7; D is perhaps TRBD2 (6 bases). The source material was PBMCs. CDR3 nucleotide sequence: TGCGCCAGCAGCCAAGGGGCGGGATCTTCCTACGAGCAGTACTTC. This translates into CASSQGAGSSYEQYF.